These 3 T cell receptor beta chains came from one sample sequenced in a study of T cells in Graves' hyperthyroidism and ophthalmopathy. RNA transcripts served as the template for amplifying TCR beta CDR3 regions. First-round RT-PCR targeting the TCR CDR3 was performed with the HTBI primer set. TCRdb re-analysed the multiplex PCR reads in MiXCR, keeping a single row per CDR3 protein. The data hold about 770,000 distinct CDR3 sequences, with approximately 19% observed a single time. The specimen was blood. The receptors derive from a woman aged 50 to 60 with Graves' hyperthyroidism that later progressed to Graves' ophthalmopathy.

To note about this clonotype: With a much larger clone just one base away, this may be a read error. The V and J genes are TRBV27 and TRBJ2-7; 8 bases map to TRBD1. Germline loops: CDR1 MNHEY, CDR2 SMNVEV (reference sequence). The CDR3 is made up of 15 amino acids. CDR3 DNA: TGTGCCAGCAGTTTATGGGGGACAGGTCCCTACGAGCAGTGCTTC. Protein sequence: CASSLWGTGPYEQCF.

This clonotype was recorded a few times. The chain is built from TRBV3-1 and TRBJ1-2, with D hard to call. V was cut by 4 bases and J by 4 bases, with 13 bases left in between. The germline V gene encodes CDR1 LGHDT and CDR2 YNNKEL (reference sequence). The CDR3 covers 14 residues. CDR3 protein: CASSRGDTSYGYTF. Written as DNA, the CDR3 is TGTGCCAGCAGCCGAGGTGACACCTCCTATGGCTACACCTTC.

A single count supports this clonotype. V usage is TRBV9 and J usage is TRBJ1-6; D remains ambiguous. Germline V gene sequence: CDR1 SGDLS, CDR2 YYNGEE. V was clipped by 8 bases and J by 7 bases, with 10 bases between them. This CDR3 is built from 12 residues. The CDR3 reads CASSKENSPLHF. The CDR3 DNA reads as TGTGCCAGTAGCAAAGAGAATTCACCCCTCCACTTT. The variable domain in full, completed from reference TRBV9 and TRBJ1-6, reads DSGVTQTPKHLITATGQRVTLRCSPRSGDLSVYWYQQSLDQGLQFLIQYYNGEERAKGNILERFSAQQFPDLHSELNLSSLELGDSALYFCASSKENSPLHFGNGTRLTVT.